The rows below give T cell receptor beta chains drawn from one sample of a study of blood T cell repertoires in COVID-19. Profiled with immunoSEQ multiplex PCR; TCRdb holds only in-frame clones, not every one. Of roughly 250,000 clones in the sample, roughly 85% were seen once. Sequenced sample: PBMCs or T cells enriched from blood (not recorded which). The receptor set was obtained from a woman in her twenties or thirties who had recovered from COVID-19. Both conserved end residues are part of each CDR3. A D gene is named only where the DNA matches it firmly. Clone size is shown for a subset of rows, as once, few, many or a class of expanded clone.

CDR3nt,CDR3aa,v_gene,len,d_gene,j_gene,abundance
TGTGCCAGCAGTTTTAGCGGGGGGGACCACGAGCAGTACTTC,CASSFSGGDHEQYF,TRBV27,14,TRBD2,TRBJ2-7,-
TGTGCCACCAGATGGGAGATCACTGGAAACACCATATATTTT,CATRWEITGNTIYF,TRBV15,14,-,TRBJ1-3,once
TGTGCCAGCAGCTCCTCGGGGGGGAATGAGCAGTTCTTC,CASSSSGGNEQFF,TRBV28,13,TRBD2,TRBJ2-1,-
TGTGCCAGCAGCTTCGGGGACAGCTCCTACGAGCAGTACTTC,CASSFGDSSYEQYF,TRBV11-2,14,TRBD1,TRBJ2-7,-
TGTGCCAGCAGTTTACCGGGGGGGAATCAGCCCCAGCATTTT,CASSLPGGNQPQHF,TRBV28,14,-,TRBJ1-5,-
TGTGCCAGCTCACTTGGGCCGAACACTGAAGCTTTCTTT,CASSLGPNTEAFF,TRBV18,13,-,TRBJ1-1,-
TGCGCCAGCAGGCTTGGCCCTAATGAAAAACTGTTTTTT,CASRLGPNEKLFF,TRBV10-1,13,-,TRBJ1-4,few
TGTGCCGCCGACCCGACAGGGGCGCGGGAAAAACTGTTTTTT,CAADPTGAREKLFF,TRBV30,14,TRBD1,TRBJ1-4,-
TGTGCCAGCAGTTTGGGGGAGGGCGGACCGAGCACAGATACGCAGTATTTT,CASSLGEGGPSTDTQYF,TRBV28,17,TRBD2,TRBJ2-3,-
TGTGCCAGCAGCGACCAAATCCGGGACAGTTACTCCTACGAGCAGTACTTC,CASSDQIRDSYSYEQYF,TRBV21-1,17,-,TRBJ2-7,few
TGCGCCAGCGCATCTAGCGGGAGGGAGACCCAGTACTTC,CASASSGRETQYF,TRBV10-1,13,TRBD2,TRBJ2-5,-
TGTGCCAGCAGCGTGGGAGATAGCAATCAGCCCCAGCATTTT,CASSVGDSNQPQHF,TRBV9,14,-,TRBJ1-5,-
TGTGCCAGCAGCGTAGGCCAGAAAGAGACCCAGTACTTC,CASSVGQKETQYF,TRBV9,13,-,TRBJ2-5,-
TGTGCCAGCACGGGACTAGCGGGGGGGAGCTCCTACAATGAGCAGTTCTTC,CASTGLAGGSSYNEQFF,TRBV2,17,TRBD2,TRBJ2-1,-
TGTGCCAGCAGCTTGGAAGGGACTAGCGGGAGTTACGAGCAGTACTTC,CASSLEGTSGSYEQYF,TRBV5-4,16,TRBD2,TRBJ2-7,-
TGTGCCAGCAGTTCGAAGTCAGGGGGGCTGAACACTGAAGCTTTCTTT,CASSSKSGGLNTEAFF,TRBV28,16,TRBD1,TRBJ1-1,-
TGTGCCAGCAGCTTAGAGTCAGGGGATTACACTGAAGCTTTCTTT,CASSLESGDYTEAFF,TRBV7-9,15,-,TRBJ1-1,-
TGTGCCAGCAGTGAATCGATCTTAGGGGCCAATGAGCAGTTCTTC,CASSESILGANEQFF,TRBV25-1,15,-,TRBJ2-1,-
TGTGCCAGTAGTCTGGGGACAGGAGGTGGCAATGAGCAGTTCTTC,CASSLGTGGGNEQFF,TRBV19,15,TRBD1,TRBJ2-1,-
TGCGCCAGCAGTGCCCCGGGACTGGGCTCCTACGAGCAGTACTTC,CASSAPGLGSYEQYF,TRBV10-2,15,-,TRBJ2-7,-
TGTGCCAGCAGCTCAGGTGCCACGAACACTGAAGCTTTCTTT,CASSSGATNTEAFF,TRBV3-1/TRBV3-2,14,-,TRBJ1-1,-
TGCGCCAGCAGCCCGTTTCGGGGCGAGCAGTACTTC,CASSPFRGEQYF,TRBV10-2,12,-,TRBJ2-7,-
TGTGCCAGCAGCAAAGTTGCAGGCCACGAATCAGACAGCACAGATACGCAGTATTTT,CASSKVAGHESDSTDTQYF,TRBV21-1,19,-,TRBJ2-3,-